This is a list of T cell receptor beta chains from one sample in a study of CD8+ T cells in alopecia areata. Repertoires were generated with immunoSEQ multiplex PCR, while TCRdb's copy carries only in-frame clones and drops some. This sample carries 190,000 or so clones, 55% to 70% of them seen once, and the ten largest clones take 5.5% to 6%. Sequences were derived from CD4+ T cells sorted from blood, sampled at week 24, from a patient treated with tofacitinib. The receptor set was obtained from a human donor with alopecia areata. The CDR3 runs from the conserved cysteine through the conserved F or W. Fields, in order: V gene, J gene, clone size, D gene, CDR3 protein, CDR3 DNA. A D gene is named only where the DNA matches it firmly. Not all rows give a size; the values are once, few, many and, for expanded clones, a class.

TRBV6-5	TRBJ1-2	-	-	CASSREGGGYTF	TGTGCCAGCAGTCGCGAGGGGGGCGGCTACACCTTC
TRBV19	TRBJ1-2	once	-	CASTSKAQSYGYTF	TGTGCCAGTACCTCAAAGGCCCAATCCTATGGCTACACCTTC
TRBV10-3	TRBJ1-5	-	TRBD1	CAISEGGQGDQPQHF	TGTGCCATCAGTGAGGGAGGACAGGGAGATCAGCCCCAGCATTTT
TRBV2	TRBJ2-5	-	-	CASALGVAEETQYF	TGTGCCAGCGCTCTAGGGGTAGCGGAAGAGACCCAGTACTTC
TRBV27	TRBJ2-7	-	-	CASSLGVGSSYEQYF	TGTGCCAGCAGTTTAGGGGTGGGAAGCTCCTACGAGCAGTACTTC
TRBV19	TRBJ1-3	-	-	CASESSGNTIYF	TGTGCCAGTGAGAGCTCTGGAAACACCATATATTTT
TRBV10-3	TRBJ2-1	-	TRBD2	CAISLAGGRNEQFF	TGTGCCATCAGTCTAGCGGGGGGGCGCAATGAGCAGTTCTTC
TRBV27	TRBJ2-5	-	TRBD1	CASSPSGGAETQYF	TGTGCCAGCAGTCCCTCAGGGGGAGCCGAGACCCAGTACTTC
TRBV29-1	TRBJ2-5	-	TRBD1	CSGVGQNIQTQYF	TGCAGCGGTGTGGGACAGAACATCCAGACCCAGTACTTC
TRBV19	TRBJ1-2	-	-	CASSMGLANYGYTF	TGTGCCAGTAGTATGGGCCTAGCTAACTATGGCTACACCTTC
TRBV6-5	TRBJ2-3	once	-	CASSDLLDTQYF	TGTGCCAGCAGCGACCTTCTTGATACGCAGTATTTT
TRBV11-1	TRBJ2-5	-	-	CASSLRDKETQYF	TGTGCCAGCAGCTTACGGGACAAAGAGACCCAGTACTTC
TRBV14	TRBJ2-3	-	-	CASSQPRTGFTDTQYF	TGTGCCAGCAGCCAACCTCGGACGGGATTCACAGATACGCAGTATTTT
TRBV28	TRBJ2-7	-	-	CADPRWDEQYF	TGTGCCGATCCCCGGTGGGACGAGCAGTACTTC
TRBV4-1	TRBJ2-3	-	-	CASSQDLAGRTDTQYF	TGCGCCAGCAGCCAAGATTTGGCGGGGCGCACAGATACGCAGTATTTT
TRBV15	TRBJ1-5	-	-	CATKDRGISGNQPQHF	TGTGCCACTAAGGATAGGGGCATATCGGGCAATCAGCCCCAGCATTTT
TRBV7-2	TRBJ1-5	-	-	CASSLARGGNQPQHF	TGTGCCAGCAGCTTAGCGCGCGGCGGCAATCAGCCCCAGCATTTT
TRBV2	TRBJ1-1	-	-	CASSAVPEAFF	TGTGCCAGCAGTGCCGTACCTGAAGCTTTCTTT
TRBV29-1	TRBJ2-5	once	-	CSVEHTDQETQYF	TGCAGCGTTGAACACACAGACCAAGAGACCCAGTACTTC
TRBV5-4	TRBJ2-6	few	-	CASSPVRGGSGANVLTF	TGTGCCAGCAGCCCTGTGCGAGGGGGCTCTGGGGCCAACGTCCTGACTTTC
TRBV5-1	TRBJ2-6	once	-	CASSPVTGANVLTF	TGCGCCAGCAGCCCCGTCACTGGGGCCAACGTCCTGACTTTC
TRBV29-1	TRBJ1-1	-	TRBD1	CSGDRGKTEAFF	TGCAGCGGTGACAGGGGGAAGACTGAAGCTTTCTTT
TRBV23-1	TRBJ2-7	-	TRBD1	CASSLSFWDRGYEQYF	TGCGCCAGCAGCCTGTCATTCTGGGACAGGGGGTACGAGCAGTACTTC
TRBV2	TRBJ2-3	few	TRBD2	CASSEAGLAGDNTQYF	TGTGCCAGCAGTGAAGCGGGACTAGCGGGAGATAATACGCAGTATTTT
TRBV9	TRBJ2-7	-	TRBD2	CASSALAGVGYEQYF	TGTGCCAGCAGTGCCCTAGCGGGGGTGGGCTACGAGCAGTACTTC
TRBV5-1	TRBJ2-2	-	-	CASSLGFGYGTGELFF	TGCGCCAGCAGCTTGGGTTTCGGCTACGGAACCGGGGAGCTGTTTTTT
TRBV5-1	TRBJ1-2	-	-	CASSYDNYGYTF	TGCGCCAGCAGTTATGACAACTATGGCTACACCTTC
TRBV7-3	TRBJ1-2	once	-	CASSSPGAPVRSYTF	TGTGCCAGCAGCTCTCCCGGGGCCCCTGTTAGGAGCTACACCTTC
TRBV10-3	TRBJ2-7	-	TRBD1	CAISQRGPYEQYF	TGTGCCATCAGTCAAAGGGGGCCCTACGAGCAGTACTTC
TRBV7-8	TRBJ2-5	-	-	CASSLVETQYF	TGTGCCAGCAGCTTAGTGGAGACCCAGTACTTC
TRBV27	TRBJ2-7	-	-	CASSLDARSEQYF	TGTGCCAGCAGTTTAGACGCGAGAAGCGAGCAGTACTTC
TRBV20-1	TRBJ1-2	-	-	CSAGIRGYTF	TGCAGTGCCGGAATTCGTGGCTACACCTTC
TRBV15	TRBJ2-5	-	TRBD1	CATSTVAGQEETQYF	TGTGCCACCAGCACAGTTGCGGGACAGGAAGAGACCCAGTACTTC
TRBV4-3	TRBJ2-7	-	-	CASSQESREAYEQYF	TGCGCCAGCAGCCAAGAATCGCGGGAAGCCTACGAGCAGTACTTC
TRBV29-1	TRBJ2-7	few	-	CSARRGDYEQYF	TGCAGCGCTCGCAGGGGAGACTACGAGCAGTACTTC
TRBV5-6	TRBJ2-3	-	-	CASSSYSGPTDTQYF	TGTGCCAGCAGCTCATACAGCGGACCCACAGATACGCAGTATTTT
TRBV28	TRBJ2-7	few	TRBD1	CASSTNRGSKYEQYF	TGTGCCAGCAGTACCAACAGGGGGTCTAAATACGAGCAGTACTTC
TRBV18	TRBJ1-5	-	-	CASSPGDWFGNQPQHF	TGTGCCAGCTCACCAGGGGATTGGTTTGGCAATCAGCCCCAGCATTTT
TRBV9	TRBJ1-2	-	-	CASSPDLSNYGYTF	TGTGCCAGCAGCCCCGATCTCTCTAACTATGGCTACACCTTC
TRBV27	TRBJ1-6	-	-	CASSLSYNSPLHF	TGTGCCAGCAGTTTATCGTACAATTCACCCCTCCACTTT
TRBV28	TRBJ1-5	-	-	CASSWMGGNQPQHF	TGTGCCAGCAGTTGGATGGGGGGGAATCAGCCCCAGCATTTT
TRBV5-1	TRBJ1-1	many	-	CASSLVLQGNTEAFF	TGCGCCAGCAGCTTGGTTTTGCAGGGGAACACTGAAGCTTTCTTT
TRBV10-3	TRBJ1-1	-	-	CAISDRVNTEAFF	TGTGCCATCAGTGACCGAGTGAACACTGAAGCTTTCTTT
TRBV4-3	TRBJ2-3	once	-	CASSQGASTDTQYF	TGCGCCAGCAGCCAGGGGGCCAGCACAGATACGCAGTATTTT
TRBV6-6	TRBJ2-7	few	-	CASSPIQLQDYEQYF	TGTGCCAGCAGTCCAATTCAACTACAGGACTACGAGCAGTACTTC
TRBV6-6	TRBJ1-5	once	-	CASRQHSNQPQHF	TGTGCCAGCAGACAGCATAGCAATCAGCCCCAGCATTTT
TRBV4-3	TRBJ2-1	-	-	CASSQVPSPYNEQFF	TGCGCCAGCAGCCAAGTTCCCTCTCCCTACAATGAGCAGTTCTTC
TRBV10-3	TRBJ1-2	-	TRBD1	CATRDREEDGYTF	TGTGCCACCCGCGACAGGGAGGAGGATGGCTACACCTTC
TRBV5-4	TRBJ2-2	few	TRBD1	CASSLQGGQNTGELFF	TGTGCCAGCAGCTTGCAAGGGGGCCAGAACACCGGGGAGCTGTTTTTT
TRBV7-9	TRBJ1-2	few	TRBD1	CASHRTGNYGYTF	TGTGCCAGTCATCGGACAGGAAACTATGGCTACACCTTC
TRBV5-1	TRBJ2-2	-	TRBD2	CASSWSGANTGELFF	TGCGCCAGCAGCTGGAGCGGGGCGAACACCGGGGAGCTGTTTTTT
TRBV7-3	TRBJ2-1	few	TRBD1	CASSPGTGWGSYNEQFF	TGTGCCAGCAGCCCCGGGACAGGGTGGGGCTCCTACAATGAGCAGTTCTTC
TRBV28	TRBJ2-5	few	-	CASSSFGTQYF	TGTGCCAGCAGTTCCTTTGGGACCCAGTACTTC
TRBV6-5	TRBJ2-2	few	-	CASSIPTRTGELFF	TGTGCCAGCAGTATCCCCACCAGGACCGGGGAGCTGTTTTTT
TRBV7-2	TRBJ2-5	-	-	CASSQVEGGETQYF	TGCGCCAGCAGCCAAGTTGAGGGGGGAGAGACCCAGTACTTC
TRBV6-6	TRBJ1-1	few	-	CASKLTRVNTEAFF	TGTGCCAGCAAACTAACCAGGGTTAACACTGAAGCTTTCTTT
TRBV25-1	TRBJ2-1	-	TRBD1	CASSESGTGETNEQFF	TGTGCCAGCAGTGAATCCGGGACAGGGGAAACCAATGAGCAGTTCTTC
TRBV30	TRBJ2-1	few	TRBD2	CAWSGWTSGSRNEQFF	TGTGCCTGGAGTGGGTGGACTAGCGGGAGTCGAAATGAGCAGTTCTTC
TRBV29-1	TRBJ1-1	-	TRBD1	CSVVIGGEGEAFF	TGCAGCGTTGTAATAGGGGGCGAGGGTGAAGCTTTCTTT
TRBV28	TRBJ2-6	-	-	CASSSGTLSGANVLTF	TGTGCCAGCAGTTCCGGGACCCTCTCTGGGGCCAACGTCCTGACTTTC